The entry below gives a single TCR beta chain sequence along with its context. The V and J ends lost 0 bases and 1 base respectively, with 11 bases between them. Germline V gene sequence: CDR1 SGHRS, CDR2 YFSETQ. The CDR3 spans 16 residues. This specimen belongs to a study of cytomegalovirus exposure and HLA in healthy donors. This PCR relied on a set of 60 Vbeta primers and 13 Jbeta primers. Assay used: immunoSEQ multiplex PCR; TCRdb lists only in-frame clones, some missing. The data contain approximately 140,000 clones, 65% to 85% of them seen just once; the ten biggest clones take up about 1.2%. The chain has TRBV5-1 and TRBJ2-1; D gene uncertain. The TCR comes from a boy under 18 in good health and CMV-seronegative. The sequencing sample was made of PBMCs. Here the CDR3 DNA reads TGCGCCAGCAGCTTGGCCACGGGTCGGTCCTACAATGAGCAGTTCTTC. It yields the protein CASSLATGRSYNEQFF. Full variable domain (rest looked up from reference TRBV5-1 and TRBJ2-1): KAGVTQTPRYLIKTRGQQVTLSCSPISGHRSVSWYQQTPGQGLQFLFEYFSETQRNKGNFPGRFSGRQFSNSRSEMNVSTLELGDSALYLCASSLATGRSYNEQFFGPGTRLTVL.